A single sample gave rise to the 14 T cell receptor beta chains below, sequenced in a study of cytomegalovirus exposure and HLA in healthy donors. 13 Jbeta primers and 60 Vbeta primers were used for the PCR. Data came from immunoSEQ multiplex PCR; TCRdb stores just in-frame clones and leaves some out. The sample holds over 100,000 clones. The sample taken for sequencing was PBMCs. These receptors all come from a woman aged 40 to 50 in good health and CMV-seropositive.

V usage is TRBV18 and J usage is TRBJ2-5, with D maybe TRBD2 (6 bases). Germline V gives CDR1 KGHSH, CDR2 LQKENI. The CDR3 extends over 14 amino acids. Between the trimmed V and J ends, which lost 2 bases and 5 bases, there was a span of 12 bases. CDR3 amino acids: CASSPERVAETQYF. As DNA, the CDR3 is TGTGCCAGCTCACCAGAGCGGGTAGCGGAGACCCAGTACTTC.

This chain joins TRBV11-3 and TRBJ1-2; perhaps TRBD1 as D (6 bases). Per germline, CDR1 SGHNT and CDR2 YENEEA. The CDR3 consists of 13 residues. V lost 3 bases to trimming and J lost 6 bases, with 11 bases between them. CDR3 nucleotide sequence: TGTGCCAGCAGCTTTGGTGCAGGGGATGGCTACACCTTC. This encodes CASSFGAGDGYTF.

This chain joins TRBV28 and TRBJ1-3; maybe TRBD1 (5 bases). CDR1 is MDHEN and CDR2 is SYDVKM in the germline V gene. V gave up 4 bases and J gave up 0 bases, with 7 bases separating them. This CDR3 region has 14 residues. The chain's CDR3 is CASSWGSSGNTIYF. CDR3 sequence (DNA): TGTGCCAGCAGTTGGGGCAGCTCTGGAAACACCATATATTTT.

The chain uses TRBV27 and TRBJ2-3, with TRBD2 matching over 10 bases. CDR3 length: 18 amino acids. CDR1 MNHEY and CDR2 SMNVEV come from the germline V gene (reference sequence). Trimming removed 3 bases from V and 3 bases from J; junction bases left unmatched: 12. CDR3 amino acids: CASSFMFRLAGVTDTQYF. For the CDR3, the DNA is TGTGCCAGCAGTTTTATGTTTCGGCTAGCGGGAGTGACAGATACGCAGTATTTT.

The V and J genes are TRBV6-6 and TRBJ2-2; TRBD2 agrees at 8 bases. CDR1 MNHNY and CDR2 SVGAGI come from the germline V gene (reference sequence). The CDR3 is 16 residues long. The J segment lost 2 bases and the V segment lost 1 base, leaving 3 bases of the junction unmatched. The CDR3 coding sequence is TGTGCCAGCAGTTACTTGCTAGCGGGCAACACCGGGGAGCTGTTTTTT. Its protein is CASSYLLAGNTGELFF.

This rearrangement joins TRBV28 to TRBJ2-7; the match to TRBD1 covers 9 bases. The CDR3 spans 15 residues. The V and J ends lost 3 bases and 6 bases, in that order; junction bases with no gene match: 9. Germline assignment: CDR1 MDHEN and CDR2 SYDVKM. CDR3 bases: TGTGCCAGCAGTTTCCGAAGGACAGGGGAGGCCGAGCAGTACTTC. Protein: CASSFRRTGEAEQYF.

This chain connects TRBV5-1 to TRBJ2-3; 7 bases line up with TRBD2. Unmatched junction bases numbered 21, after V lost 0 bases and J lost 2 bases. CDR3 length: 21 amino acids. The germline CDR1 and CDR2 sequences are SGHRS and YFSETQ. The CDR3 DNA follows: TGCGCCAGCAGCTTGGACCGGGGACCGGGGACTACCCTACCCCCCACAGATACGCAGTATTTT. This codes for CASSLDRGPGTTLPPTDTQYF.

The gene calls are TRBV29-1 and TRBJ2-7; 15 nucleotides align to TRBD2. The CDR3 totals 16 residues. Germline loops: CDR1 SQVTM, CDR2 ANQGSEA. With 0 bases clipped from V and 2 bases from J, the junction kept 2 bases outside the gene matches. The CDR3 DNA follows: TGCAGCGTTGAAGACCGGACTAGCGGGAGGGCCTACGAGCAGTACTTC. Its translation is CSVEDRTSGRAYEQYF.

The J gene is TRBJ2-2, the V gene TRBV28; 11 bases are shared with TRBD2. The junction had 4 bases not matched to a gene; V was cut back by 3 bases and J by 4 bases. This CDR3 region has 16 residues. Germline V gene lookup returns CDR1 MDHEN and CDR2 SYDVKM. The CDR3 reads CASSFSSGRFTGELFF. As DNA, the CDR3 is TGTGCCAGCAGTTTCTCTAGCGGGAGGTTCACCGGGGAGCTGTTTTTT.

The chain is built from TRBV7-8 and TRBJ2-4; the match to TRBD2 covers 8 bases. This CDR3 has 18 amino acids. CDR1 and CDR2 from the germline V gene are SGHVS and FQNEAQ. Trimming removed 0 bases from V and 4 bases from J; junction bases left unmatched: 11. The CDR3 DNA sequence: TGTGCCAGCAGCTTAGCGCACGGGGGGGGACTAACAAAAAACATTCAGTACTTC. It specifies CASSLAHGGGLTKNIQYF. The whole variable domain, filled in from reference TRBV7-8 and TRBJ2-4, reads GAGVSQSPRYKVAKRGQDVALRCDPISGHVSLFWYQQALGQGPEFLTYFQNEAQLDKSGLPSDRFFAERPEGSVSTLKIQRTQQEDSAVYLCASSLAHGGGLTKNIQYFGAGTRLSVL.

The CDR3 DNA is TGTGCCATCAGTGAGACAGGGAGCTCCTACAATGAGCAGTTCTTC. The encoded protein is CAISETGSSYNEQFF. This chain links TRBV10-3 with TRBJ2-1, with D possibly being TRBD1 (6 bases). This CDR3 spans 15 amino acids. The germline V gene has CDR1 ENHRY and CDR2 SYGVKD. V lost 2 bases, J lost 0 bases, and 8 bases lay in between.

J is TRBJ2-1 and V is TRBV30; D is ambiguous. The V gene's germline CDR1 is GTSNPN and CDR2 SVGIG (reference sequence). The CDR3 spans 15 residues. Trimming removed 0 bases from V and 2 bases from J, with 11 bases in between. Here the CDR3 reads CAWSVARSTYNEQFF. The CDR3 region has the DNA TGTGCCTGGAGTGTAGCGCGGTCCACCTACAATGAGCAGTTCTTC.

The CDR3: CASSLRLAGAYEQYF. CDR3 sequence (DNA): TGTGCCAGCAGCCTTCGACTAGCGGGGGCCTACGAGCAGTACTTC. The chain carries TRBV14 and TRBJ2-5, with 12 bases lining up with TRBD2. Gene TRBJ2-7 matches the end of the DNA better, so the J call may be wrong. The germline V gene encodes CDR1 SGHDN and CDR2 FVKESK. The CDR3 extends over 15 amino acids.

CDR3 residues: CASSLVGVPDTQYF. The CDR3 bases are TGTGCCAGCAGCTTGGTAGGGGTCCCAGATACGCAGTATTTT. V and J are TRBV5-4 and TRBJ2-3, with D possibly matching TRBD1 (5 bases). The V end lost 0 bases, the J end lost 4 bases, and 9 bases lay between the germline ends. The CDR3 has 14 residues. Germline V CDR1 and CDR2: SGHNT, YYREEE (reference sequence).